This record covers a single TCR beta chain. The CDR3 totals 15 residues. This entry belongs to a study of T cell changes during pregnancy in multiple sclerosis. The protocol was immunoSEQ multiplex PCR, while the TCRdb copy is restricted to in-frame clones and leaves out a portion. The sample contains around 39,000 clones, 85% to 95% of which appear only once. This sequence was found in a female donor with multiple sclerosis, enrolled in a pregnancy study. The chain recombines TRBV21-1 with TRBJ1-2. TRBV21-1 counts as a pseudogene. The sequencing input was PBMCs (not recorded whether the cells were cultured). As DNA, the CDR3 is TGTGCCAGCAGCAATGCGTCCGGGATTAACTATGGCTACACCTTC. Translation gives CASSNASGINYGYTF.